This passage covers 23 T cell receptor beta chains from one sample sequenced in a study of early T cells in non-severe SARS-CoV-2 infection. MiXCR, applied by TCRdb to the 5' RACE reads, yields one record per CDR3 protein. Among roughly 100,000 distinct CDR3 sequences listed, over 9.5% were seen once. The material sequenced was whole blood, taken at baseline. These receptors came from an adult who was a healthcare worker with PCR-confirmed SARS-CoV-2 infection or an uninfected control (not recorded which).

In its sample, this clonotype was seen a few times. CDR3 nucleotides: TGTGCCAGCAGTCTGTACAGGGCTACCTACGAGCAGTACTTC. This gives the protein CASSLYRATYEQYF. The chain joins TRBV12-3 or TRBV12-4 to TRBJ2-7, with D perhaps TRBD1 (6 bases). With 5 bases removed from V and 2 bases from J, the gap between germline ends came to 13 bases. The CDR3 runs to 14 residues.

The chain combines TRBV11-2 with TRBJ2-7, with D uncertain. V shed 0 bases and J shed 2 bases, with 8 bases lying between them. The CDR3 has 14 residues. CDR1 SGHAT and CDR2 FQNNGV come from the germline V gene. CDR3 sequence (DNA): TGTGCCAGCAGCTTAGAGCCCTATACCTACGAGCAGTACTTC. Translation: CASSLEPYTYEQYF. Using reference TRBV11-2 and TRBJ2-7 for the parts outside the CDR3, the full variable domain is EAGVAQSPRYKIIEKRQSVAFWCNPISGHATLYWYQQILGQGPKLLIQFQNNGVVDDSQLPKDRFSAERLKGVDSTLKIQPAKLEDSAVYLCASSLEPYTYEQYFGPGTRLTVT.

The chain combines TRBV14 with TRBJ2-7; a weak D match, TRBD1 (5 bases). CDR3 length equals 15 residues. V was pared by 4 bases and J by 0 bases, with 13 bases between. Germline V gives CDR1 SGHDN, CDR2 FVKESK. The CDR3 sequence: CASSRPGLHSYEQYF. For the CDR3, the DNA is TGTGCCAGCAGCCGCCCAGGGTTGCACTCCTACGAGCAGTACTTC. The full variable domain, rest sourced from reference TRBV14 and TRBJ2-7, is EAGVTQFPSHSVIEKGQTVTLRCDPISGHDNLYWYRRVMGKEIKFLLHFVKESKQDESGMPNNRFLAERTGGTYSTLKVQPAELEDSGVYFCASSRPGLHSYEQYFGPGTRLTVT.

This clonotype was picked up many times. The chain recombines TRBV12-3 or TRBV12-4 with TRBJ2-5; D may be TRBD2 (5 bases). This CDR3 has 14 residues. The V gene lost 2 bases and the J gene lost 4 bases, with 11 bases spanning the gap. CDR3 region: CASSLQLGRETQYF. As DNA, the CDR3 is TGTGCCAGCAGTTTACAACTAGGACGAGAGACCCAGTACTTC.

This clonotype was picked up a small number of times. The V call is TRBV11-2, the J call TRBJ2-2; TRBD2 matches 10 bases. Trimming took 1 base from V and 4 from J; bases not matched to a gene: 9. The CDR3 runs to 18 residues. Germline CDR1 SGHAT, CDR2 FQNNGV. CDR3 in DNA: TGTGCCAGCAGCTTAGGAGGAAGCGGGAGGGCGTTCACCGGGGAGCTGTTTTTT. Amino acid sequence: CASSLGGSGRAFTGELFF.

This clonotype was observed many times. The chain joins TRBV20-1 to TRBJ2-7, with D tentatively TRBD1 (6 bases). Germline values: CDR1 DFQATT, CDR2 SNEGSKA (reference sequence). The length of the CDR3 is 15 residues. Trimming stripped 3 bases from V and 3 bases from J, with 18 bases between. CDR3 nucleotides: TGCAGTGCTAGTAGACCAGGGGACACCTTCTACGAGCAGTACTTC. Amino acids: CSASRPGDTFYEQYF.

This clonotype was detected ten times or more. This chain joins TRBV5-6 and TRBJ1-1, with a weak D call TRBD1 (5 bases). Germline CDR1 reads SGHDT; CDR2 reads YYEEEE. V lost 0 bases and J 10 bases, leaving 16 bases between the germline ends. This CDR3 is built from 14 residues. CDR3 residues: CASSLGQGMAGAFF. CDR3 bases: TGTGCCAGCAGCTTGGGCCAGGGTATGGCGGGAGCTTTCTTT.

This clonotype has a count of ten or more. The V and J genes are TRBV5-1 and TRBJ2-2, with D uncertain. V was trimmed by 1 base and J by 4 bases, leaving 5 bases between them. CDR1 is SGHRS, CDR2 YFSETQ, per germline. The CDR3 totals 13 residues. CDR3 sequence reads: CASSLTITGELFF. The CDR3 region has the DNA TGCGCCAGCAGCTTGACCATCACCGGGGAGCTGTTTTTT.

V gene TRBV10-3 combines with J gene TRBJ2-3, with 9 bases aligning to TRBD2. The V gene end was trimmed by 3 bases and the J gene end by 6 bases; junction bases not matched to a gene: 7. The germline CDR1 and CDR2 sequences are ENHRY and SYGVKD. The CDR3 runs to 15 residues. The CDR3 DNA sequence: TGTGCCATCAGTGAATTAGCGGGAGCAGCCGATACGCAGTATTTT. Translation: CAISELAGAADTQYF.

This clonotype was seen a few times. This chain links TRBV30 with TRBJ1-5; D is uncertain. The CDR3 contains 15 residues. CDR1 and CDR2 (germline): GTSNPN, SVGIG (reference sequence). Trimming took 4 bases from V and 4 from J, leaving 17 bases between them. This CDR3 is CAWNPKTAGNQPQHF. The DNA of the CDR3 is TGTGCCTGGAACCCAAAAACTGCCGGTAATCAGCCCCAGCATTTT.

The chain uses TRBV12-3 or TRBV12-4 and TRBJ2-7; possibly TRBD1 for D (5 bases). The CDR3 totals 15 residues. V was pared by 3 bases and J by 2 bases, with 14 bases between. The DNA of the CDR3 is TGTGCCAGCAGTTTCCCGACAGTGACCCCCTACGAGCAGTACTTC. Its protein is CASSFPTVTPYEQYF.

The chain uses TRBV5-4 and TRBJ2-1; maybe TRBD2 (5 bases). CDR3 length: 14 amino acids. V was trimmed by 3 bases and J by 7 bases, leaving 14 bases between them. The germline V gene encodes CDR1 SGHNT and CDR2 YYREEE (reference sequence). The CDR3 protein is CASSSDGDPNEQFF. CDR3 coding DNA: TGTGCCAGCAGCTCGGACGGGGATCCAAATGAGCAGTTCTTC.

The rearrangement uses TRBV5-1 and TRBJ2-1, with D possibly TRBD1 on 6 matching bases. Germline V gives CDR1 SGHRS, CDR2 YFSETQ. The CDR3 has 13 amino acids. The V and J ends lost 4 bases and 7 bases respectively, with 12 bases between them. The CDR3 DNA reads as TGCGCCAGCAGCCCCGTGGGGGCTAATGAGCAGTTCTTC. It specifies CASSPVGANEQFF.

This clonotype was observed a few times. The CDR3, as DNA: TGCAGTGCTAGAAGCAGACAGAGTAACTATGGCTACACCTTC. Amino acids: CSARSRQSNYGYTF. V and J are TRBV20-1 and TRBJ1-2, with D possibly TRBD1 on 5 matching bases. Germline CDR1 DFQATT, CDR2 SNEGSKA (reference sequence). V lost 2 bases and J lost 1, with 11 bases in between. The CDR3 sequence is 14 residues long.

This clonotype was found a few times. The rearrangement links TRBV20-1 to TRBJ2-5; TRBD1 agrees at 9 bases. V shed 1 base and J 3 bases; nucleotides not matched to a gene: 6. This CDR3 is built from 15 residues. The V gene's germline CDR1 is DFQATT and CDR2 SNEGSKA (reference sequence). CDR3 sequence: CSARAADRGKETQYF. The CDR3 DNA is TGCAGTGCTAGAGCCGCGGACAGGGGAAAAGAGACCCAGTACTTC.

The chain carries TRBV3-1 and TRBJ2-5, with D maybe TRBD2 (7 bases). This CDR3 is 16 amino acids long. The germline V gene encodes CDR1 LGHDT and CDR2 YNNKEL (reference sequence). The ends were cut back, 4 bases at V and 0 bases at J, with 15 bases in the middle. The CDR3 nucleotides read TGTGCCAGCAGCCGACGAGGGGGGGTGGACCAAGAGACCCAGTACTTC. It specifies CASSRRGGVDQETQYF.

Relative to its sample, this clonotype is medium-sized. The chain has TRBV7-6 and TRBJ2-2; D perhaps matches TRBD2 (5 bases). The CDR3 has 16 residues. Germline CDR1 and CDR2: SGHVS and FNYEAQ. Trimming took off 4 bases at V and 0 bases at J, with 12 bases between the two ends. CDR3 sequence reads: CASSSRGRPNTGELFF. CDR3 nucleotide sequence: TGTGCCAGCAGCTCCCGGGGTCGACCGAACACCGGGGAGCTGTTTTTT.

In this sample, this clonotype turned up a few times. V and J are TRBV5-4 and TRBJ1-2; D not certain. The germline gives CDR1 SGHNT, CDR2 YYREEE (reference sequence). V dropped 1 base and J dropped 0 bases, with 7 bases sitting between them. The CDR3 loop spans 14 amino acids. Here the CDR3 reads CASSLWEANYGYTF. CDR3 DNA sequence: TGTGCCAGCAGCTTGTGGGAAGCTAACTATGGCTACACCTTC.

CDR3 nucleotides: TGTGCCAGCAAAAGGCTGGGGCCCTACGAGCAGTACTTC. Translation: CASKRLGPYEQYF. The rearrangement links TRBV28 to TRBJ2-7; D perhaps matches TRBD1 (5 bases). The V gene's germline CDR1 is MDHEN and CDR2 SYDVKM. Trimming took off 7 bases at V and 2 bases at J, with 12 bases between the two ends. This CDR3 has 13 amino acids.

This clonotype was seen a few times. The genes are TRBV5-1 and TRBJ2-7; D is undetermined. V dropped 4 bases and J dropped 6 bases, with 20 bases sitting between them. This CDR3 spans 15 amino acids. Germline CDR1 and CDR2: SGHRS and YFSETQ. The CDR3 loop reads CASSPVLAEQTEQYF. In DNA form, the CDR3 reads TGCGCCAGCAGCCCAGTCCTCGCGGAACAGACCGAGCAGTACTTC.

The chain links TRBV27 to TRBJ2-5, with TRBD1 matching over 7 bases. CDR1 MNHEY and CDR2 SMNVEV come from the germline V gene (reference sequence). CDR3 length: 15 amino acids. V was clipped by 0 bases and J by 1 base; unmatched bases: 2. The CDR3: CASSLSPGGQETQYF. CDR3 nucleotide sequence: TGTGCCAGCAGTTTATCACCAGGGGGCCAAGAGACCCAGTACTTC.

This clonotype was counted only a few times. The chain joins TRBV9 to TRBJ2-1; D perhaps matches TRBD1 (5 bases). The CDR3 contains 16 residues. V was pared by 1 base and J by 0 bases, with 11 bases between. CDR1 SGDLS and CDR2 YYNGEE come from the germline V gene. The CDR3, as DNA: TGTGCCAGCAGCGTATGGGGCTCGAGCTCCTACAATGAGCAGTTCTTC. Translating gives CASSVWGSSSYNEQFF. Based on the CDR3 plus reference TRBV9 and TRBJ2-1, the full variable domain is DSGVTQTPKHLITATGQRVTLRCSPRSGDLSVYWYQQSLDQGLQFLIQYYNGEERAKGNILERFSAQQFPDLHSELNLSSLELGDSALYFCASSVWGSSSYNEQFFGPGTRLTVL.

This clonotype was found many times. The chain combines TRBV11-2 with TRBJ1-5; TRBD1 aligns across 7 bases. Unmatched junction bases numbered 2, after V lost 1 base and J lost 2 bases. The CDR3 has 15 residues. CDR1 and CDR2 (germline): SGHAT, FQNNGV. CDR3 residues: CASSLGDSRNQPQHF. The CDR3 coding sequence is TGTGCCAGCAGCTTAGGGGACAGTCGCAATCAGCCCCAGCATTTT.